The following is a T cell receptor beta chain sequence with its context. The data derive from a study of cytomegalovirus exposure and HLA in healthy donors. PCR used 60 Vbeta primers and 13 Jbeta primers. Libraries were prepared by immunoSEQ multiplex PCR; TCRdb keeps only in-frame clonotypes and omits some of them. The record lists about 140,000 clones, of which the ten most abundant hold under 3.5%. Looked up from germline, CDR1 is SGHRS and CDR2 is YFSETQ. Unmatched junction bases numbered 8, after V lost 0 bases and J lost 5 bases. The CDR3 runs 17 residues. Sequencing was carried out using PBMCs. The V gene is TRBV5-1, the J gene TRBJ2-2; 9 nucleotides match TRBD1. This clonotype was sampled from a man in his forties or fifties in good health and CMV-seronegative. CDR3 protein: CASSLVEGQGSTGELFF. CDR3 nucleotide sequence: TGCGCCAGCAGCTTGGTCGAAGGACAGGGGTCGACCGGGGAGCTGTTTTTT.